These T cell receptor beta chains were read from a single sample in a study of pediatric ulcerative colitis. Produced via immunoSEQ multiplex PCR; TCRdb's table is partial and in-frame only. The sample records 20,000 to 25,000 clones, about 71% being singletons. Input material: gut tissue. The receptors were sampled from a boy aged 5-17 years with severe ulcerative colitis. CDR3s include the opening cysteine and the closing phenylalanine or tryptophan. A D gene is named only where the DNA matches it firmly. Clone size is stated in some rows and not others, as once, few, many or a class when expanded.

CDR3 DNA: TGTGCCAGCAGCGTCGGGGTACAAGAGACCCAGTACTTC
CDR3 protein: CASSVGVQETQYF
clone size: -
D gene: -
V gene: TRBV9
J gene: TRBJ2-5

CDR3 DNA: TGTGCCAGCAGCTTAGATGGGGACATTTATGGCTACACCTTC
CDR3 protein: CASSLDGDIYGYTF
clone size: few
D gene: -
V gene: TRBV7-2
J gene: TRBJ1-2

CDR3 DNA: TGTGCCACCCGGAAAACAGGGTGGGACACCGGGGAGCTGTTTTTT
CDR3 protein: CATRKTGWDTGELFF
clone size: -
D gene: -
V gene: TRBV27
J gene: TRBJ2-2

CDR3 DNA: TGCGCCAGCAGTCTACTAAGGCTCCAGGGGACAAGCCTTAACTATGGCTACACCTTC
CDR3 protein: CASSLLRLQGTSLNYGYTF
clone size: -
D gene: -
V gene: TRBV23-1
J gene: TRBJ1-2

CDR3 DNA: TGTGCCAGCTCACCAGGGCCTACCGGCCCCTACGAGCAGTACTTC
CDR3 protein: CASSPGPTGPYEQYF
clone size: once
D gene: -
V gene: TRBV18
J gene: TRBJ2-7

CDR3 DNA: TGTGCCAGCAGTTTATCGTACAAGGGCTTGGCCTATGGCTACACCTTC
CDR3 protein: CASSLSYKGLAYGYTF
clone size: -
D gene: -
V gene: TRBV27
J gene: TRBJ1-2

CDR3 DNA: TGCGCCAGCAGACAGGGGGCTGGAAACACCATATATTTT
CDR3 protein: CASRQGAGNTIYF
clone size: -
D gene: TRBD1
V gene: TRBV5-1
J gene: TRBJ1-3

CDR3 DNA: TGTGCCATCAGTGTTGGGCACCACTCTGGGGCCAACGTCCTGACTTTC
CDR3 protein: CAISVGHHSGANVLTF
clone size: -
D gene: -
V gene: TRBV10-3
J gene: TRBJ2-6

CDR3 DNA: TGCGCCAGCAGCTCTAGCACAGGGGGCTACGGCTACACCTTC
CDR3 protein: CASSSSTGGYGYTF
clone size: -
D gene: TRBD1
V gene: TRBV5-1
J gene: TRBJ1-2

CDR3 DNA: TGTGCCAGCAGCTTAGGTGGCGCTGGGGCCAACGTCCTGACTTTC
CDR3 protein: CASSLGGAGANVLTF
clone size: -
D gene: -
V gene: TRBV7-2
J gene: TRBJ2-6